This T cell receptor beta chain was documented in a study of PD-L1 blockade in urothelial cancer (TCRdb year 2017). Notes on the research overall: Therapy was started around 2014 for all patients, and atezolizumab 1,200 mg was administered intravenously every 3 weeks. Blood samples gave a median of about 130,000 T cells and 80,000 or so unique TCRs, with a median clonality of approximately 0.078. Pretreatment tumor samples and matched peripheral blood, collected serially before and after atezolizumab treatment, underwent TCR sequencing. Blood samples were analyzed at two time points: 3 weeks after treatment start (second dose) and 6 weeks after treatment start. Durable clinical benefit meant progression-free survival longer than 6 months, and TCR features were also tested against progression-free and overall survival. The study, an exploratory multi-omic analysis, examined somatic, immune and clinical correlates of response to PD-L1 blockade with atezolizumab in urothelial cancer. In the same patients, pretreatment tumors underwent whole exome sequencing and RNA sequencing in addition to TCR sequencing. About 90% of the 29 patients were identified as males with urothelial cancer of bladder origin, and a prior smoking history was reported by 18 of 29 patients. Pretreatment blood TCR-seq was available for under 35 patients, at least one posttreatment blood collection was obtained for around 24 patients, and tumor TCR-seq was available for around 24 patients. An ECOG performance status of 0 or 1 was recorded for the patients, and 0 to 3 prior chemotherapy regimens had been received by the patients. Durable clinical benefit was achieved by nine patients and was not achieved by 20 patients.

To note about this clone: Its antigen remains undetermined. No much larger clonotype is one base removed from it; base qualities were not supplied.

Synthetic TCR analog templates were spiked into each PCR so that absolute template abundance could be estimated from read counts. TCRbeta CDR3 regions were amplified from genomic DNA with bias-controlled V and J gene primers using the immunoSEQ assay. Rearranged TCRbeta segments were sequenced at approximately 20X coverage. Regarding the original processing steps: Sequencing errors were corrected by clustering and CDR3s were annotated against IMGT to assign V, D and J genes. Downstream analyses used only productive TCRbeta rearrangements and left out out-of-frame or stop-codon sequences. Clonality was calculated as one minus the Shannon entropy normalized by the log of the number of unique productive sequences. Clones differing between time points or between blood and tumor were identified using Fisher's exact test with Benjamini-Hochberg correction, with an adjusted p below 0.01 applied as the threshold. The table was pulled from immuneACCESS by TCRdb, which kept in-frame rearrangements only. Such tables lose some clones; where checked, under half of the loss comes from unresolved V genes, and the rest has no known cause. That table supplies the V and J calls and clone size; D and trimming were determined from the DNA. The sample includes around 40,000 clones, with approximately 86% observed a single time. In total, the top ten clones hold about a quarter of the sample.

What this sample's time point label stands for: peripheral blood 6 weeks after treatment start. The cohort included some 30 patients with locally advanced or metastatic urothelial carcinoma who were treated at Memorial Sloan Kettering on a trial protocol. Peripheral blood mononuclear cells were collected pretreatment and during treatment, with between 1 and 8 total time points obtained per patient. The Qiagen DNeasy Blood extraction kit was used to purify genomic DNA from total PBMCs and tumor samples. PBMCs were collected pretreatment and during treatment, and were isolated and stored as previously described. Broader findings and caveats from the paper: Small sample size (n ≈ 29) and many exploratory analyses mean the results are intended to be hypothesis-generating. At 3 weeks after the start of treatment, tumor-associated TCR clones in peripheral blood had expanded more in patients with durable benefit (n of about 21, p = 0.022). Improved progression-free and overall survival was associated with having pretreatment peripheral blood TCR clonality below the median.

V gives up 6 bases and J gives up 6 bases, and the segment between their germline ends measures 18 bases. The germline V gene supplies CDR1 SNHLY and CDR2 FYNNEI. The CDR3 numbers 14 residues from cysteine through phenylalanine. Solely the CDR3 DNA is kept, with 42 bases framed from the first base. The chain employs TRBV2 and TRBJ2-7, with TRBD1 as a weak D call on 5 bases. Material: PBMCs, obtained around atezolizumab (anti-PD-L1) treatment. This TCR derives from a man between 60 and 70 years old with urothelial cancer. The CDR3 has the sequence CASRPARDKGEQYF. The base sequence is TGTGCCAGCAGGCCGGCCAGGGATAAAGGCGAGCAGTACTTC.